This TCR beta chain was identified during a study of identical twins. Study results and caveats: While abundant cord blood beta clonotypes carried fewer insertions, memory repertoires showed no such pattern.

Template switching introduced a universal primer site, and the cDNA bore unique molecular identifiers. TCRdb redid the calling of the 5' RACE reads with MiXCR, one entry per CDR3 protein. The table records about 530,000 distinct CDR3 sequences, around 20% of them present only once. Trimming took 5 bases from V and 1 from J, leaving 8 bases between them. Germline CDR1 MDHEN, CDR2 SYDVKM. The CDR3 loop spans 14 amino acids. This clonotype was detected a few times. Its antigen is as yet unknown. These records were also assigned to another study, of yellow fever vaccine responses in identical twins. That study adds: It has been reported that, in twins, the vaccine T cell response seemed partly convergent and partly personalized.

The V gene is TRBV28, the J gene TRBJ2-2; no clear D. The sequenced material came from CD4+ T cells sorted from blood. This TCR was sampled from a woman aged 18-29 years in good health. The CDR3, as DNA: TGTGCCAGCAGTCCGTATTGGAACACCGGGGAGCTGTTTTTT. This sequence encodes CASSPYWNTGELFF.